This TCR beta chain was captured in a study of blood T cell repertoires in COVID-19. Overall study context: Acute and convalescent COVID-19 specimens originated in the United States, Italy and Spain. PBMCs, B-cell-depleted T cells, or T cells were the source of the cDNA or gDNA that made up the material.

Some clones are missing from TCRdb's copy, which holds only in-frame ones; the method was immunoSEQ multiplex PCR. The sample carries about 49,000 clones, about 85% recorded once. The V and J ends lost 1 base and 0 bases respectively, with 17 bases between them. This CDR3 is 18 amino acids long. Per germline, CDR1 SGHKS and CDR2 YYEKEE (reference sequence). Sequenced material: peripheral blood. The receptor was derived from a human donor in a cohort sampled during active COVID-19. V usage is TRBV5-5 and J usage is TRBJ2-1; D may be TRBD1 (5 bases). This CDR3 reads CASSLRARGPYSYNEQFF. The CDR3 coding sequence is TGTGCCAGCAGCTTGCGAGCTAGGGGTCCTTACTCCTACAATGAGCAGTTCTTC.